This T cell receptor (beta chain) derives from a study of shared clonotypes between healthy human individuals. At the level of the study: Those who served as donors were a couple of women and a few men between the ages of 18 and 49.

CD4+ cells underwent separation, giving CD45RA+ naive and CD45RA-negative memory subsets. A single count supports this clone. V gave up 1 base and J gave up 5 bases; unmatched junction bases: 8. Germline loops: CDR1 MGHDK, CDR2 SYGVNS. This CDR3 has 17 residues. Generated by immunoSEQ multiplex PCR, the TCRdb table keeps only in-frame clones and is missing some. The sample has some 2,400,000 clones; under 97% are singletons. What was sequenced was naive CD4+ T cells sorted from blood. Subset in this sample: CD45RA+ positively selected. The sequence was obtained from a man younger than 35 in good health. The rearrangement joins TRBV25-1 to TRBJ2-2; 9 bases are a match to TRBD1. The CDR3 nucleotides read TGTGCCAGCAGTGAATTGTATGGACAGGGGTGGACCGGGGAGCTGTTTTTT. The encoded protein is CASSELYGQGWTGELFF.